The next 26 T cell receptor beta chains were all read from a single sample in a study of cytomegalovirus exposure and HLA in healthy donors. The PCR contained 60 Vbeta and 13 Jbeta primers. Here immunoSEQ multiplex PCR was the method, and the copy in TCRdb shows in-frame clones only, minus some. The sample has about 58,000 clones; the top ten hold approximately 2.1%. Sequenced: PBMCs. The receptors were gathered from a woman between 18 and 30 years old in good health and CMV-seronegative.

The genes are TRBV21-1 and TRBJ1-1; the table calls TRBD1, which could not be checked here. TRBV21-1 constitutes a pseudogene. This CDR3 is 18 amino acids long. The DNA for the CDR3 is TGTGCCAGCACTCCACTACAGGGTCCGGTGATCAGGAACACTGAAGCTTTCTTT. Encoded protein: CASTPLQGPVIRNTEAFF.

The V and J genes are TRBV25-1 and TRBJ2-7; 9 bases fit TRBD1. This CDR3 is built from 15 residues. Germline-derived CDR1 and CDR2 are MGHDK and SYGVNS. Trimming removed 2 bases from V and 7 bases from J; junction bases left unmatched: 9. The CDR3 loop reads CASSEPRTGDTEQYF. CDR3 nucleotides: TGTGCCAGCAGTGAACCTAGGACAGGGGACACAGAGCAGTACTTC.

V usage is TRBV5-4 and J usage is TRBJ2-3, with 10 bases lining up with TRBD2. The CDR3 length is 19 residues. Germline assignment: CDR1 SGHNT and CDR2 YYREEE (reference sequence). J lost 0 bases, V lost 4 bases, and 14 bases had no gene match. The CDR3 region is CASSPSGRGRHLSTDTQYF. CDR3 DNA: TGTGCCAGCAGCCCTAGCGGGAGAGGGCGGCACCTTAGCACAGATACGCAGTATTTT.

The chain recombines TRBV23-1 with TRBJ2-7, with unresolved D. TRBV23-1 is given ORF status, its function remaining uncertain. CDR3 length: 15 residues. Trimming stripped 0 bases from V and 0 bases from J, with 9 bases between. The CDR3 DNA reads as TGCGCCAGCAGTCAATCGGGCAGTCTCTCCTACGAGCAGTACTTC. This codes for CASSQSGSLSYEQYF.

This chain connects TRBV6-1 to TRBJ2-1; D unresolved. Trimming removed 2 bases from V and 0 bases from J, with 8 bases in between. The CDR3 is made up of 15 amino acids. CDR1 is MNHNS, CDR2 SASEGT, per germline. This CDR3 is CASSEQDPSYNEQFF. DNA for the CDR3: TGTGCCAGCAGTGAACAGGATCCCTCCTACAATGAGCAGTTCTTC.

The gene calls are TRBV14 and TRBJ2-7, with 9 bases identical to TRBD1. The CDR3 consists of 15 residues. Germline CDR1 SGHDN, CDR2 FVKESK. V lost 4 bases to trimming and J lost 4 bases; unmatched junction nucleotides: 8. The CDR3 spells CASSRVGQGAYEQYF. Here the CDR3 DNA reads TGTGCCAGCAGCCGAGTGGGACAGGGTGCTTACGAGCAGTACTTC. The full variable domain, rest sourced from reference TRBV14 and TRBJ2-7, is EAGVTQFPSHSVIEKGQTVTLRCDPISGHDNLYWYRRVMGKEIKFLLHFVKESKQDESGMPNNRFLAERTGGTYSTLKVQPAELEDSGVYFCASSRVGQGAYEQYFGPGTRLTVT.

The chain recombines TRBV25-1 with TRBJ1-5; no definite D call. This CDR3 region has 15 residues. V gave up 6 bases and J gave up 0 bases, with 12 bases separating them. The germline CDR1 and CDR2 sequences are MGHDK and SYGVNS. CDR3 sequence (DNA): TGTGCCAGCAGGGGGAGGGTTCTTAGCAATCAGCCCCAGCATTTT. This translates into CASRGRVLSNQPQHF. The full variable domain, with the rest looked up from reference TRBV25-1 and TRBJ1-5, is EADIYQTPRYLVIGTGKKITLECSQTMGHDKMYWYQQDPGMELHLIHYSYGVNSTEKGDLSSESTVSRIRTEHFPLTLESARPSHTSQYLCASRGRVLSNQPQHFGDGTRLSIL.

The chain carries TRBV29-1 and TRBJ2-3, with D perhaps TRBD2 (5 bases). CDR3 length: 16 residues. Between the trimmed V and J ends, which lost 7 bases and 4 bases, there was a span of 24 bases. Germline CDR1 and CDR2: SQVTM and ANQGSEA. The CDR3 spells CSASRGIGRAADTQYF. The CDR3 DNA reads as TGCAGCGCTAGTCGAGGGATTGGGAGAGCGGCAGATACGCAGTATTTT.

The chain combines TRBV19 with TRBJ1-6; 7 bases line up with TRBD1. Per germline, CDR1 LNHDA and CDR2 SQIVND (reference sequence). The J segment lost 10 bases and the V segment lost 1 base, leaving 7 bases of the junction unmatched. The CDR3 extends over 15 amino acids. CDR3 nucleotides: TGTGCCAGTAGTATAGGGGCCAGGACAGGATCACCCCTCCACTTT. As protein: CASSIGARTGSPLHF. Filled out from reference TRBV19 and TRBJ1-6, the complete variable domain reads DGGITQSPKYLFRKEGQNVTLSCEQNLNHDAMYWYRQDPGQGLRLIYYSQIVNDFQKGDIAEGYSVSREKKESFPLTVTSAQKNPTAFYLCASSIGARTGSPLHFGNGTRLTVT.

V and J are TRBV29-1 and TRBJ2-3, with a possible D match to TRBD2 (5 bases). Trimming took off 3 bases at V and 1 base at J, with 11 bases between the two ends. Germline V lookup: CDR1 SQVTM, CDR2 ANQGSEA. This CDR3 is built from 14 residues. The CDR3 DNA sequence: TGCAGCGTTGAGGGGAGCCCGCGCACAGATACGCAGTATTTT. Its protein product is CSVEGSPRTDTQYF.

In nucleotides, the CDR3 is TGTGCCAGCAGCTTAGGACAGCCTGAAGCTTTCTTT. It yields the protein CASSLGQPEAFF. The chain links TRBV11-3 to TRBJ1-1, with D maybe TRBD1 (5 bases). This CDR3 comprises 12 residues. V shed 1 base and J shed 6 bases, with 6 bases lying between them. Germline CDR1 and CDR2: SGHNT and YENEEA.

The chain recombines TRBV23-1 with TRBJ1-5; the D is unclear. TRBV23-1 carries the ORF label, with uncertain function. The CDR3 totals 13 residues. V lost 2 bases and J 3 bases, leaving 5 bases between the germline ends. Here the CDR3 reads CASSQQANQPQHF. In nucleotides, the CDR3 is TGCGCCAGCAGTCAACAGGCCAATCAGCCCCAGCATTTT.

The rearrangement uses TRBV6-1 and TRBJ2-5; the match to TRBD2 covers 10 bases. Germline CDR1 is MNHNS and CDR2 is SASEGT. The trim removed 6 bases at V and 4 bases at J, leaving 5 bases unmatched. This CDR3 is built from 14 residues. The chain's CDR3 is CASRVAGGGETQYF. The DNA of the CDR3 is TGTGCCAGCAGAGTAGCGGGAGGAGGAGAGACCCAGTACTTC.

Here the CDR3 reads CASSPGGGSSRYEQYF. The CDR3 DNA reads TGTGCCAGCAGCCCGGGGGGGGGATCGAGTCGGTACGAGCAGTACTTC. This sequence joins TRBV7-9 and TRBJ2-7; 8 nucleotides match TRBD2. CDR1 and CDR2 from the germline V gene are SEHNR and FQNEAQ (reference sequence). Trimming cost V 5 bases and J 4 bases; bases outside gene matches: 13. This CDR3 has 16 amino acids.

The chain carries TRBV11-3 and TRBJ1-1; D is perhaps TRBD1 (5 bases). V gave up 5 bases and J gave up 4 bases, with 14 bases separating them. The CDR3 extends over 14 amino acids. Germline V gives CDR1 SGHNT, CDR2 YENEEA. CDR3 in amino acids: CASSPQGSATEAFF. CDR3 sequence (DNA): TGTGCCAGCAGCCCCCAGGGTTCGGCCACTGAAGCTTTCTTT.

This rearrangement joins TRBV20-1 to TRBJ1-2; D not resolved. V lost 3 bases and J lost 2, with 4 bases in between. The CDR3 runs to 11 residues. Germline loops: CDR1 DFQATT, CDR2 SNEGSKA (reference sequence). CDR3: CSARQNYGYTF. The CDR3 DNA reads TGCAGTGCTAGGCAGAACTATGGCTACACCTTC.

The rearrangement uses TRBV19 and TRBJ2-5; D is perhaps TRBD2 (5 bases). CDR1 and CDR2 (germline): LNHDA, SQIVND (reference sequence). V was shortened by 5 bases and J by 10 bases, with 17 bases between the two germline ends. The CDR3 loop spans 13 amino acids. The chain's CDR3 is CASSPLASPVQYF. The CDR3 DNA is TGTGCCAGTAGTCCTTTAGCGTCCCCCGTCCAGTACTTC.

The V gene is TRBV6-5, the J gene TRBJ1-4; 9 positions agree with TRBD1. V dropped 6 bases and J dropped 15; count of bases not matched to a gene: 17. The CDR3 is made up of 15 amino acids. Germline CDR1 and CDR2: MNHEY and SVGAGI. The CDR3 spells CASRQHPESGTGMFF. The CDR3 nucleotides read TGTGCCAGCAGACAACACCCAGAGTCGGGGACAGGGATGTTTTTT.

The chain uses TRBV29-1 and TRBJ1-2, with TRBD1 matching over 8 bases. Germline V gene lookup returns CDR1 SQVTM and CDR2 ANQGSEA. The CDR3 extends over 13 amino acids. V trimming: 5 bases; J trimming: 8 bases; junction bases outside the gene matches: 10. CDR3 loop: CSVPRTGFLGYTF. Written as DNA, the CDR3 is TGCAGCGTTCCTAGGACAGGGTTTTTGGGCTACACCTTC.

The chain has TRBV7-9 and TRBJ1-2, with 7 bases that match TRBD1. The CDR3 has 13 amino acids. With V trimmed by 6 bases and J by 4 bases, 5 bases remained unmatched. CDR1 is SEHNR and CDR2 is FQNEAQ in the germline V gene (reference sequence). CDR3 residues: CASSLGQSYGYTF. The CDR3 DNA follows: TGTGCCAGCAGTTTGGGACAGAGCTATGGCTACACCTTC.

Judged by frequency, this clone is medium-sized. Here the CDR3 DNA reads TGTGCCAGAAGAACCCGGGGACTGACGAACACCGGGGAGCTGTTTTTT. This sequence encodes CARRTRGLTNTGELFF. The chain carries TRBV5-3 and TRBJ2-2; TRBD2 is a possible D gene (6 bases). TRBV5-3 is given ORF status, its function remaining uncertain. This CDR3 is 16 amino acids long. Trimming took 5 bases from V and 0 from J, leaving 14 bases between them.

As DNA, the CDR3 is TGTGCCAGCAGCCTGTACGACAGCGACAATGAGCAGTTCTTC. This sequence encodes CASSLYDSDNEQFF. The genes are TRBV4-2 and TRBJ2-1; weak D call: TRBD1 (5 bases). Per the germline V gene, CDR1 is LGHNA and CDR2 is YNFKEQ. The CDR3 runs 14 residues. Trimming removed 4 bases at V and 5 bases at J, with 12 bases between.

V and J are TRBV29-1 and TRBJ2-3; D is perhaps TRBD2 (6 bases). The germline V gene encodes CDR1 SQVTM and CDR2 ANQGSEA. The CDR3 is made up of 16 amino acids. Trimming pared 7 bases from V and 1 base from J, leaving 21 bases between. CDR3 DNA: TGCAGCGCTCAGCCTTCCGGGACTCGGGGCACAGATACGCAGTATTTT. It specifies CSAQPSGTRGTDTQYF.

This chain uses TRBV29-1 with TRBJ2-7; 7 bases agree with TRBD1. Germline lookup yields CDR1 SQVTM and CDR2 ANQGSEA. V trimming: 6 bases; J trimming: 0 bases; junction bases outside the gene matches: 5. The CDR3 covers 13 residues. In DNA form, the CDR3 reads TGCAGCGTCAGCCGGGACAGCTCCTACGAGCAGTACTTC. Its protein product is CSVSRDSSYEQYF.

The J gene is TRBJ2-2, the V gene TRBV19, with 9 bases fitting TRBD2. The germline gives CDR1 LNHDA, CDR2 SQIVND (reference sequence). The CDR3 has 16 amino acids. V shed 3 bases and J 6 bases; nucleotides not matched to a gene: 8. The DNA of the CDR3 is TGTGCCAGTAGTATCCGCCGAGGCGGGAGGGCCGGGGAGCTGTTTTTT. It yields the protein CASSIRRGGRAGELFF.

This CDR3 is CASSIGTSGGNEQFF. CDR3 nucleotide sequence: TGTGCCAGTAGTATAGGGACTAGCGGGGGGAATGAGCAGTTCTTC. J is TRBJ2-1 and V is TRBV19, with 14 bases lining up with TRBD2. The CDR3 spans 15 residues. Per germline, CDR1 LNHDA and CDR2 SQIVND (reference sequence). V lost 1 base to trimming and J lost 7 bases; unmatched junction nucleotides: 0.